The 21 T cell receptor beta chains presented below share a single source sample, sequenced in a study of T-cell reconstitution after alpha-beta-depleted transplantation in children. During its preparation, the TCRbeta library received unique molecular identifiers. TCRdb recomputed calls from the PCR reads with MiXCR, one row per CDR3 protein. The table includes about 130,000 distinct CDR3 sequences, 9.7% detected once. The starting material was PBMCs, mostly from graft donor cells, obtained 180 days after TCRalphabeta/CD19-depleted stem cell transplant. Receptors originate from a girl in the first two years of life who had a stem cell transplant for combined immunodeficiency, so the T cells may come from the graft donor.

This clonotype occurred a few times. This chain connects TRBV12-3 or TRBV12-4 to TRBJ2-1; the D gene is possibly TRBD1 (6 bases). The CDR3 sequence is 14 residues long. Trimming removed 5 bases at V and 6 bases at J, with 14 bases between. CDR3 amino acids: CASSPHRDPNEQFF. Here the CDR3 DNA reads TGTGCCAGCAGTCCCCACAGGGATCCCAATGAGCAGTTCTTC.

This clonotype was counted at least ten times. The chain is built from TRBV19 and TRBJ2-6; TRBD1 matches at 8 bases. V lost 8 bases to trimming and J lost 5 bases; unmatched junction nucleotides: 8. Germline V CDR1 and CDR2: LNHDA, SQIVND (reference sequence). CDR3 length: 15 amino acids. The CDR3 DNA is TGTGCCAGTTATCCGGGACAGGCACGGGCCAACGTCCTGACTTTC. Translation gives CASYPGQARANVLTF.

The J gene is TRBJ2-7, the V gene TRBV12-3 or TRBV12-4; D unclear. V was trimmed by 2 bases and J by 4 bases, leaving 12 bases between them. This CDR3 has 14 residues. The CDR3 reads CASSLKPRPYEQYF. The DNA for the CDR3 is TGTGCCAGCAGTTTAAAACCCCGACCTTACGAGCAGTACTTC.

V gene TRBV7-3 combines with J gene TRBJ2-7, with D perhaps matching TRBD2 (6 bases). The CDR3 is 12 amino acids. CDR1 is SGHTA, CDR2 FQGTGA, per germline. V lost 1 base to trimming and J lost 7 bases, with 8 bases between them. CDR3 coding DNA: TGTGCCAGCAGCTTAATGGCGGGAGAGCAGTACTTC. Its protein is CASSLMAGEQYF.

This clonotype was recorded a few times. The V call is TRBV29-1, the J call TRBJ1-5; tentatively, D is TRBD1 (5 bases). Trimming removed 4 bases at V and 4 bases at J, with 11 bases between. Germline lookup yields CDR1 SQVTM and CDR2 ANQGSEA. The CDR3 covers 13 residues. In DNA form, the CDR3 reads TGCAGCGTTGGATGGGACTCGAATCAGCCCCAGCATTTT. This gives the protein CSVGWDSNQPQHF.

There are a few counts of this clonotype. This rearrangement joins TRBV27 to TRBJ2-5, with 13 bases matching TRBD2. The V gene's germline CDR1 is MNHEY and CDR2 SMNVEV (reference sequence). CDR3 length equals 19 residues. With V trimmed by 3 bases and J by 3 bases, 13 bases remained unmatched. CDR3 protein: CASSLIAELAGGPEETQYF. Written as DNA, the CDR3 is TGTGCCAGCAGTTTGATCGCGGAACTAGCGGGAGGGCCGGAAGAGACCCAGTACTTC.

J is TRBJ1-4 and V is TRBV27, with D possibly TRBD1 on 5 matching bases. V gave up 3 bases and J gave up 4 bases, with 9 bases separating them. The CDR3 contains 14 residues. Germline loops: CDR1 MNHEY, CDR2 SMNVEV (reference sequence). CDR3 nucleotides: TGTGCCAGCAGTTTCTCGGGGGGTAATGAAAAACTGTTTTTT. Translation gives CASSFSGGNEKLFF. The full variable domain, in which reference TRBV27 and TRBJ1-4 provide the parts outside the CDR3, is EAQVTQNPRYLITVTGKKLTVTCSQNMNHEYMSWYRQDPGLGLRQIYYSMNVEVTDKGDVPEGYKVSRKEKRNFPLILESPSPNQTSLYFCASSFSGGNEKLFFGSGTQLSVL.

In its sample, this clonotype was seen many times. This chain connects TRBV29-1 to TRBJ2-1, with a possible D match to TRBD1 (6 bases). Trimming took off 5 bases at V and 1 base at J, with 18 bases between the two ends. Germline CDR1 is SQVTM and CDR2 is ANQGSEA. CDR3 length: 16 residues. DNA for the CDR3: TGCAGCGTTTATGGACAGCCCAGTGGGTCCTACAATGAGCAGTTCTTC. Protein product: CSVYGQPSGSYNEQFF.

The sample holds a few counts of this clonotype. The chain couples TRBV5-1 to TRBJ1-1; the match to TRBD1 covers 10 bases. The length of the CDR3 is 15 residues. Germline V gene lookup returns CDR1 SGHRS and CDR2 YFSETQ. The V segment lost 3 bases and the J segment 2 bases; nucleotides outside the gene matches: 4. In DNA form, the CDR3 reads TGCGCCAGCAGCTCCACGACAGGGGGCAACACTGAAGCTTTCTTT. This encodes CASSSTTGGNTEAFF.

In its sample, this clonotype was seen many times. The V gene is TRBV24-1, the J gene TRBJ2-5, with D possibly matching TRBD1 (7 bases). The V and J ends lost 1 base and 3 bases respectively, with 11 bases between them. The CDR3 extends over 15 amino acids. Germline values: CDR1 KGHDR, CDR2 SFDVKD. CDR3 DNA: TGTGCCACCAGTGATTTAGACAGGGAGGAAGAGACCCAGTACTTC. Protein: CATSDLDREEETQYF.

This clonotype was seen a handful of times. As DNA, the CDR3 is TGCAGTGCTAGAGATGGTCCTAGCGGGGCACGCACCGGGGAGCTGTTTTTT. The encoded protein is CSARDGPSGARTGELFF. This chain links TRBV20-1 with TRBJ2-2; 9 nucleotides match TRBD2. V lost 0 bases to trimming and J lost 4 bases; unmatched junction nucleotides: 9. The germline V gene has CDR1 DFQATT and CDR2 SNEGSKA (reference sequence). The CDR3 spans 17 residues.

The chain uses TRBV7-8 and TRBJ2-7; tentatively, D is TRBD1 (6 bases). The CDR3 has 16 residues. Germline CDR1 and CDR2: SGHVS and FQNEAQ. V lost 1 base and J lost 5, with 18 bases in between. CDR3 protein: CASSLVRTGQRNEQYF. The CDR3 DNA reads TGTGCCAGCAGCTTAGTCCGTACGGGACAAAGAAACGAGCAGTACTTC.

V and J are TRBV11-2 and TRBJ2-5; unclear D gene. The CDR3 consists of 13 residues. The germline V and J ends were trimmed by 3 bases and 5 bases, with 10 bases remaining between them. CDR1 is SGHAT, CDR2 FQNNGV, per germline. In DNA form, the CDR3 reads TGTGCCAGCAGCTTCGTCGCCGCGGAGACCCAGTACTTC. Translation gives CASSFVAAETQYF.

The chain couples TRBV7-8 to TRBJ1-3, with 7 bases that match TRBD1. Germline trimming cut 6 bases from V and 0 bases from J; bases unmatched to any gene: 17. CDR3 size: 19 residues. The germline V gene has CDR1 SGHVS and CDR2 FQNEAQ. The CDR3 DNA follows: TGTGCCAGCAGTGCAGACAGGGTCTCCTACCCCTCCTCTGGAAACACCATATATTTT. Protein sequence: CASSADRVSYPSSGNTIYF.

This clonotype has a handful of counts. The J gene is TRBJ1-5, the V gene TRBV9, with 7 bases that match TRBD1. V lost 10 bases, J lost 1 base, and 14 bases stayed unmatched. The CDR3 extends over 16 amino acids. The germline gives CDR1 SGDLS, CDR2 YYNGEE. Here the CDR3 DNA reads TGTGCCCCCGGACGGACCCCAGGGGGAAGCAATCAGCCCCAGCATTTT. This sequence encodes CAPGRTPGGSNQPQHF.

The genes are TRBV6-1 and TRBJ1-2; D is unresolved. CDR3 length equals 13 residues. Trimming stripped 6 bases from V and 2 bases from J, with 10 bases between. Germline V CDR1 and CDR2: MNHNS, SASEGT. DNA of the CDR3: TGTGCCAGCAGCCGCGTTTTAAACTATGGCTACACCTTC. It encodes CASSRVLNYGYTF.

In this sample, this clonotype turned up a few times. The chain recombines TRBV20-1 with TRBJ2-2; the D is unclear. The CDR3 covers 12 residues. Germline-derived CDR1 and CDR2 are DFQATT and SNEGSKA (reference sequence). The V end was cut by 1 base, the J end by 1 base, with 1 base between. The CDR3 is CSARGNTGELFF. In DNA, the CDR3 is TGCAGTGCTAGAGGGAACACCGGGGAGCTGTTTTTT.

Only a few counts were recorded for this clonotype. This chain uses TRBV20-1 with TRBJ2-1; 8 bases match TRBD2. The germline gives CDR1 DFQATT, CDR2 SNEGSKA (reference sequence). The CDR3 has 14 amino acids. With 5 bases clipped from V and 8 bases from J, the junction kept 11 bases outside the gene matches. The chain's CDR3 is CSAQAGVRRYEQFF. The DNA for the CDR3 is TGCAGTGCTCAAGCGGGAGTGAGGCGATATGAGCAGTTCTTC.

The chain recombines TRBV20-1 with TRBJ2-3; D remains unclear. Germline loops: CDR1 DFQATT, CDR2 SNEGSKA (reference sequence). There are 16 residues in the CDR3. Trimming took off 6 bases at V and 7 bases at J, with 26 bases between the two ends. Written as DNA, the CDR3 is TGCAGTGCCGTAACCCGGCCCCAGGATCAGGCCCATACGCAGTATTTT. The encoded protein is CSAVTRPQDQAHTQYF.

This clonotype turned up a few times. CDR3 loop: CASSLSPRQTNQPQHF. As DNA, the CDR3 is TGTGCCAGCAGTTTATCCCCCCGACAGACCAATCAGCCCCAGCATTTT. The chain couples TRBV28 to TRBJ1-5; tentatively, D is TRBD1 (5 bases). This CDR3 region has 16 residues. The ends were cut back, 1 base at V and 3 bases at J, with 13 bases in the middle. CDR1 is MDHEN and CDR2 is SYDVKM in the germline V gene. Filled out from reference TRBV28 and TRBJ1-5, the complete variable domain reads DVKVTQSSRYLVKRTGEKVFLECVQDMDHENMFWYRQDPGLGLRLIYFSYDVKMKEKGDIPEGYSVSREKKERFSLILESASTNQTSMYLCASSLSPRQTNQPQHFGDGTRLSIL.

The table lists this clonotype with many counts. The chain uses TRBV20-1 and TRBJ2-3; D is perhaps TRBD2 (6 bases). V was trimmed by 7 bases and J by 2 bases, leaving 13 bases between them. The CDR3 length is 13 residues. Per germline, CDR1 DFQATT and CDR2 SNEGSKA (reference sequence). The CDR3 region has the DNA TGCAGTGAGGAGGGCACCTACACAGATACGCAGTATTTT. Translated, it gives CSEEGTYTDTQYF.